This T cell receptor (beta chain) is drawn from a study of cytomegalovirus exposure and HLA in healthy donors. About the study: Roughly 180 million T cells yielded around 120 million unique TCR beta sequences in earlier analysis. Study-wide results and limits: TCR beta V segments were, for the most part, productive about 87% or about 30% of the time in an earlier analysis. Differences between HLA loci emerged in a later analysis of TCR association rates, with DRB1 most and HLA-C fewest.

The primer mix had 60 Vbeta and 13 Jbeta primers. TCRdb's table, derived via immunoSEQ multiplex PCR, lists solely in-frame clones and lacks some. The sample has some 150,000 clones, 82% seen once. The ends were cut back, 9 bases at V and 11 bases at J, with 22 bases in the middle. The CDR3 is made up of 13 amino acids. From germline, CDR1 is MDHEN and CDR2 SYDVKM. Note on this clone: The target antigen is unknown.

This chain uses TRBV28 with TRBJ1-1; the D gene is possibly TRBD1 (6 bases). Sequencing was carried out using PBMCs. This TCR was recovered from a male donor in good health and CMV-seronegative. The CDR3 here is CASTTRDNIHAFF. CDR3 nucleotides: TGTGCCAGTACTACCCGGGACAACATCCACGCTTTCTTT.